This passage covers 23 T cell receptor beta chains from one sample sequenced in a study of CD8 T cells in Susac syndrome. Random hexamers served to reverse transcribe roughly 0.5 to 1 ug RNA. Each CDR3 protein is one row after TCRdb ran MiXCR on the immunoSEQ multiplex PCR reads. The repertoire holds about 130,000 distinct CDR3 sequences, with 80% to 95% as singletons. Sequenced material: CD8+ T cells from PBMCs. The receptors come from a human donor with multiple sclerosis.

The sample holds a few counts of this clonotype. J is TRBJ1-1 and V is TRBV5-1; D not certain. The CDR3 totals 15 residues. V dropped 0 bases and J dropped 0 bases, with 9 bases sitting between them. Germline V gene lookup returns CDR1 SGHRS and CDR2 YFSETQ. This CDR3 is CASSLVGTMNTEAFF. The CDR3 bases are TGCGCCAGCAGCTTGGTCGGAACAATGAACACTGAAGCTTTCTTT.

The chain is built from TRBV13 and TRBJ2-7, with 7 bases fitting TRBD2. The CDR3 extends over 15 amino acids. Germline CDR1 reads PRHDT; CDR2 reads FYEKMQ (reference sequence). With V trimmed by 2 bases and J by 6 bases, 10 bases remained unmatched. The DNA for the CDR3 is TGTGCCAGCAGCTTAAGGGGCGGGGGTAAAGGCGAGCAGTACGTC. Translating gives CASSLRGGGKGEQYV.

This chain connects TRBV5-1 to TRBJ2-7; 11 bases agree with TRBD2. Germline values: CDR1 SGHRS, CDR2 YFSETQ. This CDR3 is 17 amino acids long. V shed 3 bases and J 0 bases; nucleotides not matched to a gene: 8. The CDR3: CASSSGTSGFSSYEQYF. The CDR3 DNA reads as TGCGCCAGCAGCTCCGGGACTAGCGGATTTAGCTCCTACGAGCAGTACTTC.

J is TRBJ2-4 and V is TRBV25-1; D is unclear. The CDR3 extends over 10 amino acids. From germline, CDR1 is MGHDK and CDR2 SYGVNS. V shed 5 bases and J shed 8 bases, with 4 bases lying between them. CDR3 nucleotides: TGTGCCAGCAGTCATGACATTCAGTACTTC. Translated: CASSHDIQYF. The full variable domain, rest sourced from reference TRBV25-1 and TRBJ2-4, is EADIYQTPRYLVIGTGKKITLECSQTMGHDKMYWYQQDPGMELHLIHYSYGVNSTEKGDLSSESTVSRIRTEHFPLTLESARPSHTSQYLCASSHDIQYFGAGTRLSVL.

This clonotype was detected only a few times. This chain links TRBV12-3 or TRBV12-4 with TRBJ2-7, with 13 nucleotides matching TRBD2. V gave up 11 bases and J gave up 1 base; unmatched junction bases: 8. There are 15 residues in the CDR3. The CDR3 spells CASGPGLAGSYEQYV. CDR3 DNA: TGTGCCTCAGGCCCGGGACTAGCGGGATCCTACGAGCAGTACGTC.

V usage is TRBV27 and J usage is TRBJ1-1; D is undetermined. The V gene lost 5 bases and the J gene lost 0 bases, with 16 bases spanning the gap. Germline V gives CDR1 MNHEY, CDR2 SMNVEV (reference sequence). This CDR3 has 16 residues. CDR3 region: CASSLERELMNTEAFF. The CDR3, as DNA: TGTGCCAGCAGTCTGGAGAGAGAATTGATGAACACTGAAGCTTTCTTT.

The chain uses TRBV4-1 and TRBJ1-2; no clear D gene. The CDR3 extends over 13 amino acids. CDR1 and CDR2 (germline): MGHRA, YSYEKL. The ends were cut back, 2 bases at V and 4 bases at J, with 8 bases in the middle. For the CDR3, the DNA is TGCGCCAGCAGCCAAAAGAACCTCTATGGCTACACCTTC. It codes for CASSQKNLYGYTF.

This clonotype was detected once. The DNA for the CDR3 is TGTGCCAGCAGCGGGGGACAGAGCTACGAGCAGTACTTC. Amino acid sequence: CASSGGQSYEQYF. This chain joins TRBV9 and TRBJ2-7, with TRBD1 matching 7 bases. From germline, CDR1 is SGDLS and CDR2 YYNGEE. This CDR3 contains 13 residues. J gave up 3 bases and V 3 bases, and 3 bases lay outside the gene matches.

This clonotype has just a few counts. The chain couples TRBV9 to TRBJ2-1, with D tentatively TRBD1 or TRBD2 (5 bases each). V shed 1 base and J shed 8 bases, with 16 bases lying between them. CDR1 is SGDLS and CDR2 is YYNGEE in the germline V gene. The CDR3 has 15 residues. The CDR3 region is CASSVRDENVDEQFF. The CDR3 nucleotides are TGTGCCAGCAGCGTACGGGACGAGAACGTCGATGAGCAGTTCTTC.

The chain couples TRBV6-2 or TRBV6-3 to TRBJ2-1; a weak D match, TRBD2 (5 bases). The V and J ends lost 2 bases and 5 bases respectively, with 10 bases between them. There are 14 residues in the CDR3. Germline V gene data show CDR1 as MNHEY and CDR2 as SVGEGT. CDR3 in amino acids: CASSYPSEDNEQFF. The CDR3 DNA sequence: TGTGCCAGCAGTTACCCGTCGGAGGACAATGAGCAGTTCTTC.

A single count supports this clonotype. V usage is TRBV5-4 and J usage is TRBJ2-1, with 7 nucleotides matching TRBD2. The CDR3 consists of 17 residues. Germline V gene sequence: CDR1 SGHNT, CDR2 YYREEE (reference sequence). V trimming: 2 bases; J trimming: 0 bases; junction bases outside the gene matches: 8. The CDR3 protein is CASSFPGTKSSYNEQFF. The CDR3 DNA is TGTGCCAGCAGCTTTCCCGGGACTAAGAGCTCCTACAATGAGCAGTTCTTC. The full variable domain, its missing parts supplied by reference TRBV5-4 and TRBJ2-1, is ETGVTQSPTHLIKTRGQQVTLRCSSQSGHNTVSWYQQALGQGPQFIFQYYREEENGRGNFPPRFSGLQFPNYSSELNVNALELDDSALYLCASSFPGTKSSYNEQFFGPGTRLTVL.

The V gene is TRBV5-4, the J gene TRBJ1-3; possibly TRBD1 for D (6 bases). Per the germline V gene, CDR1 is SGHNT and CDR2 is YYREEE (reference sequence). V lost 1 base and J lost 5, with 10 bases in between. This CDR3 spans 14 amino acids. This CDR3 is CASSLSGGRNTIYF. In nucleotides, the CDR3 is TGTGCCAGCAGCTTGTCGGGGGGCAGAAACACCATATATTTT.

This clonotype was counted a single time. The gene calls are TRBV7-9 and TRBJ2-3, with D possibly being TRBD1 (6 bases). The V gene's germline CDR1 is SEHNR and CDR2 FQNEAQ (reference sequence). V lost 5 bases and J lost 3, with 15 bases in between. The CDR3 has 15 residues. CDR3 in amino acids: CASSAHDRTTDTQYF. In DNA form, the CDR3 reads TGTGCCAGCAGCGCCCACGACAGGACGACAGATACGCAGTATTTT.

The chain couples TRBV7-9 to TRBJ2-3; TRBD2 might be the D (6 bases). The CDR3 contains 15 residues. Trimming took 3 bases from V and 2 from J, leaving 12 bases between them. The germline CDR1 and CDR2 sequences are SEHNR and FQNEAQ (reference sequence). CDR3 nucleotide sequence: TGTGCCAGCAGCTTTGGGACTCAATCCACAGATACGCAGTATTTT. Its protein product is CASSFGTQSTDTQYF. Complete variable domain (other parts from reference TRBV7-9 and TRBJ2-3): DTGVSQNPRHKITKRGQNVTFRCDPISEHNRLYWYRQTLGQGPEFLTYFQNEAQLEKSRLLSDRFSAERPKGSFSTLEIQRTEQGDSAMYLCASSFGTQSTDTQYFGPGTRLTVL.

The rearrangement uses TRBV5-1 and TRBJ2-1; 9 positions match TRBD1. CDR3 length equals 15 residues. V shed 4 bases and J 3 bases; nucleotides not matched to a gene: 5. Germline V gives CDR1 SGHRS, CDR2 YFSETQ. This CDR3 reads CASSNRDRVYNEQFF. Here the CDR3 DNA reads TGCGCCAGCAGCAACCGGGACAGGGTCTACAATGAGCAGTTCTTC.

The V and J genes are TRBV6-6 and TRBJ1-4; D is uncertain. This CDR3 is built from 13 residues. V lost 6 bases and J lost 8, with 13 bases in between. Germline CDR1 reads MNHNY; CDR2 reads SVGAGI (reference sequence). The CDR3, as DNA: TGTGCCAGCAGACCCGACTGGAAGGAAAAACTGTTTTTT. Its translation: CASRPDWKEKLFF.

This clonotype showed up just once. This sequence joins TRBV13 and TRBJ2-5, with D possibly being TRBD2 (5 bases). The length of the CDR3 is 15 residues. V gave up 0 bases and J gave up 3 bases, with 11 bases separating them. The germline V gene encodes CDR1 PRHDT and CDR2 FYEKMQ (reference sequence). The CDR3 DNA reads TGTGCCAGCAGCTTAGGAGGGAGAGGGAAAGAGACCCAGTACTTC. It specifies CASSLGGRGKETQYF.

The table lists this clonotype with a count of one. The chain combines TRBV13 with TRBJ1-1, with unresolved D. The V gene's germline CDR1 is PRHDT and CDR2 FYEKMQ (reference sequence). The CDR3 contains 13 residues. Trimming removed 5 bases at V and 1 base at J, with 8 bases between. CDR3 in amino acids: CASSHRRNTEAFF. In DNA, the CDR3 is TGTGCCAGCAGCCATAGACGGAACACTGAAGCTTTCTTT.

The chain combines TRBV12-3 or TRBV12-4 with TRBJ1-5, with a weak D call TRBD1 (5 bases). The CDR3 totals 17 residues. V lost 5 bases and J lost 7, with 24 bases in between. CDR3 amino acids: CASSHSRDGSLRQPQHF. The CDR3 nucleotides read TGTGCCAGCAGTCATTCCCGGGACGGCTCCCTTCGACAGCCCCAGCATTTT.

CDR3: CSARDPLTSTDTQYF. CDR3 in DNA: TGCAGTGCTAGAGATCCCCTTACTAGCACAGATACGCAGTATTTT. The chain links TRBV20-1 to TRBJ2-3, with D uncertain. Germline V gene lookup returns CDR1 DFQATT and CDR2 SNEGSKA (reference sequence). CDR3 length equals 15 residues. V lost 0 bases, J lost 0 bases, and 10 bases lay in between.

The J gene is TRBJ2-6, the V gene TRBV27, with 7 positions matching TRBD1. This CDR3 has 18 residues. V shed 6 bases and J 0 bases; nucleotides not matched to a gene: 11. CDR1 MNHEY and CDR2 SMNVEV come from the germline V gene (reference sequence). The CDR3 DNA follows: TGTGCCAGCAGGCACCAGACAGGGAAAGCCTCTGGGGCCAACGTCCTGACTTTC. Encoded protein: CASRHQTGKASGANVLTF. Using reference TRBV27 and TRBJ2-6 for the parts outside the CDR3, the full variable domain is EAQVTQNPRYLITVTGKKLTVTCSQNMNHEYMSWYRQDPGLGLRQIYYSMNVEVTDKGDVPEGYKVSRKEKRNFPLILESPSPNQTSLYFCASRHQTGKASGANVLTFGAGSRLTVL.

CDR3 region: CASSLGLVTSGDNEQFF. The CDR3, as DNA: TGTGCCAGCAGCTTAGGCCTTGTGACTAGCGGGGACAATGAGCAGTTCTTC. The chain is built from TRBV13 and TRBJ2-1; TRBD2 matches 11 bases. After removal of 0 bases from V and 5 bases from J, the junction contained 6 bases not matched to a gene. The CDR3 runs to 17 residues. Per the germline V gene, CDR1 is PRHDT and CDR2 is FYEKMQ (reference sequence).

The chain couples TRBV9 to TRBJ2-2, with 7 bases that match TRBD2. V shed 4 bases, J shed 1 base, and the junction held 7 bases outside the gene matches. The CDR3 contains 16 residues. The germline CDR1 and CDR2 sequences are SGDLS and YYNGEE. CDR3 sequence (DNA): TGTGCCAGCAGCCCCCGGGTAGCGGGGAACACCGGGGAGCTGTTTTTT. Its translation: CASSPRVAGNTGELFF.